The source of this T cell receptor (beta chain) is a study of cytomegalovirus exposure and HLA in healthy donors. About the research overall: Unique TCR beta sequences numbering approximately 120 million came from roughly 180 million T cells in an earlier analysis.

Germline CDR1 is MNHEY and CDR2 is SMNVEV (reference sequence). This CDR3 has 14 amino acids. The trim removed 6 bases at V and 9 bases at J, leaving 9 bases unmatched. Remarks on this clone: Its antigen is not identified.

Findings and caveats of the study: Per a prior analysis, the majority of TCR beta V segments were productive roughly 87% or roughly 30% of the time. TCR beta sequences reportedly predicted most subjects' HLA-A and HLA-B alleles accurately. A later analysis linked a missense variant in DCLRE1C to the trimming of TCR beta V and J genes.

PCR employed 60 Vbeta and 13 Jbeta primers. The data were produced by immunoSEQ multiplex PCR, yet TCRdb's version contains in-frame clones alone and is incomplete. The sample holds approximately 170,000 clones, about 80% seen once. This sequence joins TRBV27 and TRBJ1-5; 9 nucleotides match TRBD1. This TCR was sampled from a man in his forties in good health and CMV-seronegative. Material for sequencing was PBMCs. CDR3 protein: CASSPTGGHRPQHF. The CDR3 DNA follows: TGTGCCAGCAGCCCCACAGGGGGCCATAGGCCCCAGCATTTT.